This T cell receptor (beta chain) comes out of a study of shared clonotypes between healthy human individuals. The deep-level immunoSEQ assay was used. Libraries were prepared by immunoSEQ multiplex PCR; TCRdb keeps only in-frame clonotypes and omits some of them. The profile shows some 2.3 million clones, 85% to 95% of them singletons. General study results and limits: Non-shared clonotypes displayed generation probabilities falling below those of clonotypes present in all four donors.

As for this clone: The antigen is not known. An end of the junction differs from the germline gene, which may be a read error.

Material: naive CD4+ T cells from PBMCs. Subset reported: CD45RA+ positively selected. This clonotype was sampled from a man between 18 and 29 years old in good health. Some clones in this sample may be carry-over from other donors' samples.

The CDR3, as DNA: TGCGCCAGCAGGCAAGGGTTCGGGGGCAGAACCTACGAGCAGTACTTC. Protein product: CASRQGFGGRTYEQYF. V is TRBV4-1 and J is TRBJ2-7; the D call may be TRBD1 or TRBD2 (6 bases each). The CDR3 spans 16 residues. CDR1 and CDR2 from the germline V gene are MGHRA and YSYEKL.